The sequence of this T cell receptor beta chain was determined in a study of blood T cell repertoires in COVID-19. Only in-frame clones appear in the TCRdb table, and some are missing; sequencing was by immunoSEQ multiplex PCR. The sample lists 200,000 to 250,000 clones, about 86% occurring once. This CDR3 has 15 amino acids. V dropped 3 bases and J dropped 6 bases, with 17 bases sitting between them. Germline V gives CDR1 LGHNA, CDR2 YSLEER. The genes are TRBV4-3 and TRBJ1-1; D might be TRBD1 (5 bases). This receptor was taken from a middle-aged woman with acute COVID-19. Sequencing used PBMCs or T cells enriched from blood (not recorded which). CDR3 DNA: TGCGCCAGCAGCCACCCGGGGGGGACGAGGGCTGAAGCTTTCTTT. The encoded protein is CASSHPGGTRAEAFF.